The 32 T cell receptor beta chains reported below all come from one sample, sequenced in a study of radiotherapy plus CTLA-4 blockade in lung cancer. Using immunoSEQ multiplex PCR, the repertoire was profiled, and TCRdb retains in-frame clones only, with some absent. Of roughly 50,000 clones detected, 70% to 90% appear once; the ten largest clones hold roughly 4.9%. The material sequenced was peripheral blood, taken from a patient treated with radiotherapy plus ipilimumab. The receptors stem from a human donor with non-small cell lung cancer whose response to radiotherapy plus ipilimumab could not be evaluated.

The chain carries TRBV6-5 and TRBJ1-2; TRBD1 might be the D (5 bases). Germline V gene lookup returns CDR1 MNHEY and CDR2 SVGAGI. Trimming took 2 bases from V and 8 from J, leaving 12 bases between them. The CDR3 runs to 13 residues. The chain's CDR3 is CASSYRAGQGYTF. The CDR3 DNA reads TGTGCCAGCAGTTACCGGGCAGGGCAGGGCTACACCTTC.

CDR3 protein: CASSLGSGAISYEQYF. The CDR3 nucleotides read TGTGCCAGCAGCTTAGGTTCAGGCGCTATTTCCTACGAGCAGTACTTC. The V gene is TRBV7-2, the J gene TRBJ2-7, with no clear D. Germline V gives CDR1 SGHTA, CDR2 FQGNSA. Trimming took 1 base from V and 1 from J, leaving 14 bases between them. This CDR3 is built from 16 residues.

The V call is TRBV28, the J call TRBJ2-7, with D unresolved. Germline V gene data show CDR1 as MDHEN and CDR2 as SYDVKM. Trimming stripped 4 bases from V and 1 base from J, with 14 bases between. The CDR3 has 15 residues. CDR3 bases: TGTGCCAGCAGTTCCGTTCGAGATGCTTCCTACGAGCAGTACTTC. This translates into CASSSVRDASYEQYF.

The chain links TRBV7-2 to TRBJ2-3, with a weak D call TRBD2 (6 bases). This CDR3 spans 15 amino acids. The germline V gene encodes CDR1 SGHTA and CDR2 FQGNSA. V gave up 2 bases and J gave up 2 bases, with 11 bases separating them. The CDR3 nucleotides are TGTGCCAGCAGCTTATTCGGCGGGATCACAGATACGCAGTATTTT. Translation: CASSLFGGITDTQYF.

The gene calls are TRBV30 and TRBJ2-2; possibly TRBD1 for D (5 bases). Germline CDR1 GTSNPN, CDR2 SVGIG (reference sequence). CDR3 size: 14 residues. The V end was cut by 1 base, the J end by 1 base, with 7 bases between. This CDR3 reads CAWSGGVNTGELFF. As DNA, the CDR3 is TGTGCCTGGAGTGGGGGCGTGAACACCGGGGAGCTGTTTTTT.

The V gene is TRBV5-1, the J gene TRBJ2-1; 7 bases map to TRBD1. Per the germline V gene, CDR1 is SGHRS and CDR2 is YFSETQ. V was pared by 4 bases and J by 6 bases, with 4 bases of the junction left unmatched. The CDR3 is made up of 13 amino acids. The CDR3 DNA reads TGCGCCAGCAGCATGACAGGGTTCAATGAGCAGTTCTTC. This gives the protein CASSMTGFNEQFF.

This rearrangement joins TRBV27 to TRBJ1-5; no reliable D call. The V and J ends lost 8 bases and 1 base respectively, with 15 bases between them. The germline gives CDR1 MNHEY, CDR2 SMNVEV (reference sequence). This CDR3 has 15 residues. CDR3 in amino acids: CASGLQFYSNQPQHF. As DNA, the CDR3 is TGTGCCAGCGGACTACAGTTCTACAGCAATCAGCCCCAGCATTTT.

The chain has TRBV28 and TRBJ2-1, with D maybe TRBD1 (6 bases). Germline values: CDR1 MDHEN, CDR2 SYDVKM. The ends were cut back, 2 bases at V and 8 bases at J, with 7 bases in the middle. This CDR3 has 12 amino acids. The CDR3 coding sequence is TGTGCCAGCAGTTTAAGGACAGATGAGCAGTTCTTC. It is translated as CASSLRTDEQFF.

This clone was recorded once. The J gene is TRBJ2-1, the V gene TRBV28, with 7 nucleotides matching TRBD1. The CDR3 totals 18 residues. The germline V gene has CDR1 MDHEN and CDR2 SYDVKM. V shed 0 bases and J 8 bases; nucleotides not matched to a gene: 16. The CDR3: CASSLWDRRFSPVDEQFF. The DNA of the CDR3 is TGTGCCAGCAGTTTATGGGACAGGCGCTTTTCCCCGGTCGATGAGCAGTTCTTC. Full variable domain (missing parts from reference TRBV28 and TRBJ2-1): DVKVTQSSRYLVKRTGEKVFLECVQDMDHENMFWYRQDPGLGLRLIYFSYDVKMKEKGDIPEGYSVSREKKERFSLILESASTNQTSMYLCASSLWDRRFSPVDEQFFGPGTRLTVL.

The chain is built from TRBV7-2 and TRBJ1-2, with 10 bases matching TRBD1. The germline CDR1 and CDR2 sequences are SGHTA and FQGNSA. The CDR3 is 19 amino acids. V lost 5 bases to trimming and J lost 3 bases; unmatched junction nucleotides: 18. Here the CDR3 reads CASSRGKGQGISGHYGYTF. As DNA, the CDR3 is TGTGCCAGCAGCCGTGGGAAGGGACAGGGGATTAGTGGACACTATGGCTACACCTTC.

The chain recombines TRBV7-2 with TRBJ2-7; no definite D call. V lost 3 bases and J 4 bases, leaving 10 bases between the germline ends. CDR1 and CDR2 (germline): SGHTA, FQGNSA. This CDR3 spans 13 amino acids. The CDR3 region has the DNA TGTGCCAGCAGCTTTGCTTCACAATACGAGCAGTACTTC. This encodes CASSFASQYEQYF.

CDR3 amino acids: CASRQGTWVYEQYF. CDR3 in DNA: TGTGCCAGCAGGCAGGGGACCTGGGTCTACGAGCAGTACTTC. The gene calls are TRBV6-1 and TRBJ2-7, with a tentative D call TRBD1 (6 bases). CDR1 is MNHNS, CDR2 SASEGT, per germline. The CDR3 contains 14 residues. V shed 6 bases and J shed 3 bases, with 15 bases lying between them.

The rearrangement uses TRBV9 and TRBJ1-4; 7 bases are a match to TRBD1. After removal of 4 bases from V and 7 bases from J, the junction contained 16 bases not matched to a gene. CDR3 length equals 17 residues. Germline-derived CDR1 and CDR2 are SGDLS and YYNGEE. The CDR3 loop reads CASSPRTGEGLREKLFF. Written as DNA, the CDR3 is TGTGCCAGCAGCCCTCGGACAGGCGAGGGGCTACGTGAAAAACTGTTTTTT.

V gene TRBV7-8 combines with J gene TRBJ1-5; TRBD1 matches 7 bases. The CDR3 length is 14 residues. J lost 4 bases, V lost 5 bases, and 5 bases had no gene match. The germline V gene encodes CDR1 SGHVS and CDR2 FQNEAQ. The CDR3 nucleotides are TGTGCCAGCAGCCCACAGGGGAGAAATCAGCCCCAGCATTTT. Protein: CASSPQGRNQPQHF. Complete variable domain (other parts from reference TRBV7-8 and TRBJ1-5): GAGVSQSPRYKVAKRGQDVALRCDPISGHVSLFWYQQALGQGPEFLTYFQNEAQLDKSGLPSDRFFAERPEGSVSTLKIQRTQQEDSAVYLCASSPQGRNQPQHFGDGTRLSIL.

CDR3 DNA sequence: TGTGCCAGCAGCTTAGGGGGACAGGCCTACGAGCAGTACTTC. This encodes CASSLGGQAYEQYF. V is TRBV7-2 and J is TRBJ2-7, with 8 bases fitting TRBD1. Germline V gene sequence: CDR1 SGHTA, CDR2 FQGNSA. This CDR3 has 14 residues. With 1 base clipped from V and 2 bases from J, the junction kept 1 base outside the gene matches.

This clone occurred a few times. The V call is TRBV4-2, the J call TRBJ2-3, with 7 nucleotides matching TRBD2. J lost 2 bases, V lost 2 bases, and 7 bases had no gene match. Germline V gene lookup returns CDR1 LGHNA and CDR2 YNFKEQ. The CDR3 covers 16 residues. The CDR3 loop reads CASSQLGLDVTDTQYF. The CDR3 bases are TGTGCCAGCAGCCAACTAGGACTAGACGTCACAGATACGCAGTATTTT.

The rearrangement joins TRBV7-3 to TRBJ1-4; maybe TRBD1 (5 bases). Germline V lookup: CDR1 SGHTA, CDR2 FQGTGA. This CDR3 is 15 amino acids long. Trimming removed 4 bases from V and 2 bases from J, with 11 bases in between. The CDR3 protein is CASSSSGGTNEKLFF. The CDR3 DNA is TGTGCCAGCAGCTCCTCCGGGGGGACTAATGAAAAACTGTTTTTT.

The chain couples TRBV7-6 to TRBJ2-3, with D unclear. The V gene's germline CDR1 is SGHVS and CDR2 FNYEAQ. Trimming left V 6 bases short and J 4 bases short, with 8 bases between. This CDR3 comprises 12 residues. CDR3 nucleotide sequence: TGTGCCAGCAGTTCAAGCCCAGATACGCAGTATTTT. This sequence encodes CASSSSPDTQYF.

The chain's CDR3 is CASSVVTSGSYQETQYF. The CDR3 coding sequence is TGTGCCAGCAGTGTGGTGACTAGCGGGTCCTACCAAGAGACCCAGTACTTC. The V call is TRBV6-1, the J call TRBJ2-5; 10 bases map to TRBD2. J gave up 0 bases and V 4 bases, and 8 bases lay outside the gene matches. The CDR3 has 17 amino acids. In germline, CDR1 is MNHNS, CDR2 SASEGT.

This clone has only one observation. V usage is TRBV5-1 and J usage is TRBJ1-1, with 8 bases fitting TRBD1. The V gene's germline CDR1 is SGHRS and CDR2 YFSETQ. J gave up 1 base and V 7 bases, and 6 bases lay outside the gene matches. The CDR3 runs 14 residues. As DNA, the CDR3 is TGCGCCAGCCGAACAGGGGGGGGGAACACTGAAGCTTTCTTT. Its translation: CASRTGGGNTEAFF. Together with reference TRBV5-1 and TRBJ1-1, the CDR3 gives the full variable domain: KAGVTQTPRYLIKTRGQQVTLSCSPISGHRSVSWYQQTPGQGLQFLFEYFSETQRNKGNFPGRFSGRQFSNSRSEMNVSTLELGDSALYLCASRTGGGNTEAFFGQGTRLTVV.

The chain uses TRBV27 and TRBJ1-5, with D unclear. From germline, CDR1 is MNHEY and CDR2 SMNVEV (reference sequence). This CDR3 has 13 residues. With 3 bases removed from V and 4 bases from J, the gap between germline ends came to 7 bases. The CDR3 bases are TGTGCCAGCAGTTTTTCGGTGAATCAGCCCCAGCATTTT. Translation gives CASSFSVNQPQHF.

The J gene is TRBJ1-4, the V gene TRBV7-8, with TRBD1 identical over 10 bases. V shed 5 bases, J shed 7 bases, and the junction held 7 bases outside the gene matches. In germline, CDR1 is SGHVS, CDR2 FQNEAQ. CDR3 length equals 15 residues. Here the CDR3 DNA reads TGTGCCAGCAGCCCGTGGGGACAGGGGTCTGAAAAACTGTTTTTT. Protein sequence: CASSPWGQGSEKLFF.

The V gene is TRBV5-1, the J gene TRBJ2-1; 8 bases line up with TRBD1. CDR1 is SGHRS and CDR2 is YFSETQ in the germline V gene. The CDR3 extends over 14 amino acids. Losses at the gene ends were 4 bases for V and 5 bases for J; bases not matched to a gene: 5. This CDR3 reads CASSPGTGNNEQFF. CDR3 DNA sequence: TGCGCCAGCAGCCCCGGGACAGGCAACAATGAGCAGTTCTTC.

The chain employs TRBV6-1 and TRBJ1-1; a weak D match, TRBD1 (6 bases). Germline loops: CDR1 MNHNS, CDR2 SASEGT. V dropped 5 bases and J dropped 1 base, with 8 bases sitting between them. This CDR3 has 13 residues. The CDR3 reads CASSRRGNTEAFF. CDR3 nucleotide sequence: TGTGCCAGCAGTCGCAGGGGGAACACTGAAGCTTTCTTT.

The chain has TRBV13 and TRBJ2-1, with 10 bases identical to TRBD1. V was pared by 1 base and J by 5 bases, with 5 bases of the junction left unmatched. This CDR3 region has 16 residues. The V gene's germline CDR1 is PRHDT and CDR2 FYEKMQ (reference sequence). The CDR3 bases are TGTGCCAGCAGCTTAGAGGGACAGGGGACCGACAATGAGCAGTTCTTC. This encodes CASSLEGQGTDNEQFF.

This chain links TRBV28 with TRBJ2-5, with 8 bases matching TRBD2. TRBJ2-7 matches the DNA end more closely, so the J call is doubtful. The CDR3 contains 14 residues. Germline lookup yields CDR1 MDHEN and CDR2 SYDVKM. CDR3 region: CASSSQAGAYEQYF. The CDR3 DNA reads as TGTGCCAGCAGTAGTCAAGCGGGGGCCTACGAGCAGTACTTC.

This clone has more than one count but fewer than ten. The chain employs TRBV14 and TRBJ1-3; 7 positions agree with TRBD1. CDR3 size: 16 residues. V lost 3 bases, J lost 0 bases, and 5 bases stayed unmatched. The germline CDR1 and CDR2 sequences are SGHDN and FVKESK. CDR3 sequence reads: CASSHRDSNSGNTIYF. Written as DNA, the CDR3 is TGTGCCAGCAGCCACCGGGACAGCAACTCTGGAAACACCATATATTTT.

This clone has a single count. The chain uses TRBV27 and TRBJ1-4, with D maybe TRBD1 (5 bases). V dropped 0 bases and J dropped 2 bases, with 10 bases sitting between them. Looked up from germline, CDR1 is MNHEY and CDR2 is SMNVEV (reference sequence). There are 16 residues in the CDR3. CDR3 amino acids: CASSLSGRGTNEKLFF. The DNA for the CDR3 is TGTGCCAGCAGTTTATCAGGGCGGGGGACTAATGAAAAACTGTTTTTT.

The genes are TRBV27 and TRBJ2-3; 7 bases match TRBD1. The CDR3 length is 16 residues. With 6 bases clipped from V and 0 bases from J, the junction kept 9 bases outside the gene matches. Germline CDR1 is MNHEY and CDR2 is SMNVEV (reference sequence). The CDR3 region is CASRDGTVASTDTQYF. The CDR3 nucleotides read TGTGCCAGCAGGGATGGGACAGTAGCTAGCACAGATACGCAGTATTTT.

The V call is TRBV7-3, the J call TRBJ2-2, with TRBD2 as a possible D gene (6 bases). V lost 1 base, J lost 13 bases, and 16 bases lay in between. The CDR3 sequence is 14 residues long. In germline, CDR1 is SGHTA, CDR2 FQGTGA. For the CDR3, the DNA is TGTGCCAGCAGCTTAATTGGAGGGGACCCGAGGCTGTTTTTT. Its translation: CASSLIGGDPRLFF.

The chain has TRBV19 and TRBJ2-5; D unclear. Per the germline V gene, CDR1 is LNHDA and CDR2 is SQIVND (reference sequence). Trimming removed 6 bases from V and 1 base from J, with 15 bases in between. The CDR3 runs to 15 residues. The CDR3 is CASSPYQAFQETQYF. DNA of the CDR3: TGTGCCAGTAGCCCGTACCAGGCTTTCCAAGAGACCCAGTACTTC.

The V gene is TRBV29-1, the J gene TRBJ2-7; 9 nucleotides match TRBD2. This CDR3 comprises 14 residues. The J segment lost 3 bases and the V segment lost 5 bases, leaving 8 bases of the junction unmatched. Germline CDR1 reads SQVTM; CDR2 reads ANQGSEA. DNA for the CDR3: TGCAGCGTTCAACTAGCGGGTGATTTCTACGAGCAGTACTTC. Translated: CSVQLAGDFYEQYF.